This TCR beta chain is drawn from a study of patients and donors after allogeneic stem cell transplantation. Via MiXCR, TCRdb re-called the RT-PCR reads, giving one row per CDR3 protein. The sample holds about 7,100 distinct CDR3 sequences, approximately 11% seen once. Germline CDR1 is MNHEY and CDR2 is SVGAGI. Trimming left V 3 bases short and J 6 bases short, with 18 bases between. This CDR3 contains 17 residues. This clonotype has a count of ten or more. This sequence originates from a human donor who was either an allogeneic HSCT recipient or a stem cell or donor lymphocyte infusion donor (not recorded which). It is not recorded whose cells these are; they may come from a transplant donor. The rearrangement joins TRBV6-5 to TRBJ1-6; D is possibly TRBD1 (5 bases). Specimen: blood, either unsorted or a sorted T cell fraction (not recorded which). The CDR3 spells CASSYSSMGVLNSPLHF. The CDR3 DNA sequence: TGTGCCAGCAGTTATTCCTCAATGGGGGTACTTAATTCACCCCTCCACTTT.